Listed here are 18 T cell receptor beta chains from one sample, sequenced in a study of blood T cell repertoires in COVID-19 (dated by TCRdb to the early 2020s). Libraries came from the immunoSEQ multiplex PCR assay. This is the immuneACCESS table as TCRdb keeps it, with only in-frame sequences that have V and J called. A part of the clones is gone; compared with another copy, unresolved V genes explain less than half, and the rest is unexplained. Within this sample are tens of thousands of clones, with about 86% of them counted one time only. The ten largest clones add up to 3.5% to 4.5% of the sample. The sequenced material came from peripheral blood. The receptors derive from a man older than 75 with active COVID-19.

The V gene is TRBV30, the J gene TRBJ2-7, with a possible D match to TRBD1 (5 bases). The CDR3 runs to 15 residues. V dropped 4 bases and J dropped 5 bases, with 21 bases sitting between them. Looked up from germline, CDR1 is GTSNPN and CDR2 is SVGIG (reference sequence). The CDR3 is CAWTRNLRPGHEQYF. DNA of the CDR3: TGTGCCTGGACCAGAAATCTTCGGCCAGGGCACGAGCAGTACTTC. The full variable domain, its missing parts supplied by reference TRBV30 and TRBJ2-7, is SQTIHQWPATLVQPVGSPLSLECTVEGTSNPNLYWYRQAAGRGLQLLFYSVGIGQISSEVPQNLSASRPQDRQFILSSKKLLLSDSGFYLCAWTRNLRPGHEQYFGPGTRLTVT.

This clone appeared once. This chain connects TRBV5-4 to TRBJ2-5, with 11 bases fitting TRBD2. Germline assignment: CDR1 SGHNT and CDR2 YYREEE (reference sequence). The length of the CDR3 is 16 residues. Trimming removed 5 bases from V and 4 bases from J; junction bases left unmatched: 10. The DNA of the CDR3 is TGTGCCAGCAGAGATACTAGCGGGAGTATTCCAGAGACCCAGTACTTC. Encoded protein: CASRDTSGSIPETQYF.

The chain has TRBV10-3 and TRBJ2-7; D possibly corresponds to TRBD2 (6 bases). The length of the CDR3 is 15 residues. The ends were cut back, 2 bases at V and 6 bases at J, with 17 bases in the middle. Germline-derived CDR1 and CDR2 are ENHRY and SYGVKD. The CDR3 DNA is TGTGCCATCAGTGAGCGGGACTCTCCGACGTCCGAGCAGTACTTC. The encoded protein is CAISERDSPTSEQYF.

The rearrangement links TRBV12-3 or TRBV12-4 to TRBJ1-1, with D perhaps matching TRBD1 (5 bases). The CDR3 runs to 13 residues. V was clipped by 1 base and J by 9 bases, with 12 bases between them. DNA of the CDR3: TGTGCCAGCAGTTTAGAAGGAGGGGACCAAGCTTTCTTT. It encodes CASSLEGGDQAFF.

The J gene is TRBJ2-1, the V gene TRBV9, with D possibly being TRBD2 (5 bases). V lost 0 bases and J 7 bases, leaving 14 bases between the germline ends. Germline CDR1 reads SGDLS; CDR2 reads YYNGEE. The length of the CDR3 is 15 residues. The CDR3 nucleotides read TGTGCCAGCAGCGTAGGCCCAACTAGGGCAAATGAGCAGTTCTTC. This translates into CASSVGPTRANEQFF.

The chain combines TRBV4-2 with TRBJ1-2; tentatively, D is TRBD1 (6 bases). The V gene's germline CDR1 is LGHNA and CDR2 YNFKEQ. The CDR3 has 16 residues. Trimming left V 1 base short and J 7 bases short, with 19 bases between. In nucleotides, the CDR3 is TGTGCCAGCAGCCAAGGGTGGGCCAGGGGCGGAGGTGGCTACACCTTC. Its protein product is CASSQGWARGGGGYTF.

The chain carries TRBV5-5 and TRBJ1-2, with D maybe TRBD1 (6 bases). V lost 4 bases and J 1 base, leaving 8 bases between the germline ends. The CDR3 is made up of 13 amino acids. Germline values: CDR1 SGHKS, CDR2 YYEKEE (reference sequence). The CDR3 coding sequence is TGTGCCAGCAGCCAGGACAGTAACTATGGCTACACCTTC. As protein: CASSQDSNYGYTF.

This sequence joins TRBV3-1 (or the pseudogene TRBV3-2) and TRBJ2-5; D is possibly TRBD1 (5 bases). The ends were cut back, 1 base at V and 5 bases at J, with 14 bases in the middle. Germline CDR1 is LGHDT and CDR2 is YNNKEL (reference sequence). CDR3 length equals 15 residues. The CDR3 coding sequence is TGTGCCAGCAGCCAAGCTGCGACCCCAGGGGAGACCCAGTACTTC. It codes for CASSQAATPGETQYF.

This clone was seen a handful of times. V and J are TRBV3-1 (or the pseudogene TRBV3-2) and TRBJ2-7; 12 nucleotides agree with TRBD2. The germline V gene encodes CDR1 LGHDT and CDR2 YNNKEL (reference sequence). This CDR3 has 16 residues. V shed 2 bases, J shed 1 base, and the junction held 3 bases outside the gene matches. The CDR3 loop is CASSQQGLAGSYEQYF. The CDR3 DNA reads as TGTGCCAGCAGCCAACAAGGACTAGCGGGATCCTACGAGCAGTACTTC.

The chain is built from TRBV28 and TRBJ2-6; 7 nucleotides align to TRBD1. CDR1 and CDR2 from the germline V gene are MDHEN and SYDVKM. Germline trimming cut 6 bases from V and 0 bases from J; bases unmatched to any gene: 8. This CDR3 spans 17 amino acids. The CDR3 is CASRTDRKSSGANVLTF. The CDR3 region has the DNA TGTGCCAGCAGGACGGACAGGAAGAGCTCTGGGGCCAACGTCCTGACTTTC.

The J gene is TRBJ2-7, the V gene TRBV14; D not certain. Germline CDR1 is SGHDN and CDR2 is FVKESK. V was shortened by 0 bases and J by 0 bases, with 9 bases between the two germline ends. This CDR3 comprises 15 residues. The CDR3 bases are TGTGCCAGCAGCCAAGAGATAGAAAGCTCCTACGAGCAGTACTTC. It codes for CASSQEIESSYEQYF.

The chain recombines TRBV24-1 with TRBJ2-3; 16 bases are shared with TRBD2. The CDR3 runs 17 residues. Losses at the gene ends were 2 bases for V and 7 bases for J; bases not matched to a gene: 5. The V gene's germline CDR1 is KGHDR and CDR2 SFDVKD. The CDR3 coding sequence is TGTGCCACCAGTGATTCGGGACTAGCGGGAGGGCCACATACGCAGTATTTT. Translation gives CATSDSGLAGGPHTQYF.

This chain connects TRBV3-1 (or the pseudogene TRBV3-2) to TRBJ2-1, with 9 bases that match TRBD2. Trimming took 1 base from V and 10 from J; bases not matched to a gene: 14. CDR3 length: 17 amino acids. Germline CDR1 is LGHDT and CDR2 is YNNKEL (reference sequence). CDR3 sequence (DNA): TGTGCCAGCAGCCAAGCAGCTGGACTAGCGCCCAGGGGGGAGCAGTTCTTC. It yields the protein CASSQAAGLAPRGEQFF.

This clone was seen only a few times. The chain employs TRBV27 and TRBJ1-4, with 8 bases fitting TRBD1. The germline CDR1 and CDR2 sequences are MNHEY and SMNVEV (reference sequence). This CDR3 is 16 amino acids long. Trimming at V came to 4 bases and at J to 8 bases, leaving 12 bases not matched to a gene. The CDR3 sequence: CASSSGGGIPNEKLFF. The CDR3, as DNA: TGTGCCAGCAGTTCAGGGGGCGGAATCCCCAACGAAAAACTGTTTTTT.

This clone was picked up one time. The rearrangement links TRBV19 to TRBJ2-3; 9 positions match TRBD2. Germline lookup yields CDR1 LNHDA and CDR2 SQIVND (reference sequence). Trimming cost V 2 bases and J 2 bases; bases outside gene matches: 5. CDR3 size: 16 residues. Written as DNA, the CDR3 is TGTGCCAGTAGTATAACCCTAGCGGGACCCACAGATACGCAGTATTTT. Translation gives CASSITLAGPTDTQYF.

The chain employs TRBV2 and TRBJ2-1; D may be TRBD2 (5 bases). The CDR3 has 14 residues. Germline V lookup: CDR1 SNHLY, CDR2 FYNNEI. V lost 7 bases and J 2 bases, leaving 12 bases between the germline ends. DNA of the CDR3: TGTGCCAGCACCCCGGACTCTACCTACAATGAGCAGTTCTTC. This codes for CASTPDSTYNEQFF.

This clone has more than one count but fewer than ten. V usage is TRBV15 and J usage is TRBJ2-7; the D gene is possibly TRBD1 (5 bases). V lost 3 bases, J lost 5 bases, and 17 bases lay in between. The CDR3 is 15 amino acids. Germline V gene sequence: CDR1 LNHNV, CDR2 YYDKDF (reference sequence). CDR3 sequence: CATSSRQISRNEQYF. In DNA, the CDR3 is TGTGCCACCAGCAGCAGACAGATATCGAGGAACGAGCAGTACTTC. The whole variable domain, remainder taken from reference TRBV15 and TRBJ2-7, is DAMVIQNPRYQVTQFGKPVTLSCSQTLNHNVMYWYQQKSSQAPKLLFHYYDKDFNNEADTPDNFQSRRPNTSFCFLDIRSPGLGDTAMYLCATSSRQISRNEQYFGPGTRLTVT.

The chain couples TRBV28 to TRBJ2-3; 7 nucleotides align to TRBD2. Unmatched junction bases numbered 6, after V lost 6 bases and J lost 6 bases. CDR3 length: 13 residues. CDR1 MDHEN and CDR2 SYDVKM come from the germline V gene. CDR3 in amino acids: CASSAGAGDTQYF. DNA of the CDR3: TGTGCCAGCAGCGCGGGAGCAGGGGATACGCAGTATTTT. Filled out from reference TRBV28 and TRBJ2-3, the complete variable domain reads DVKVTQSSRYLVKRTGEKVFLECVQDMDHENMFWYRQDPGLGLRLIYFSYDVKMKEKGDIPEGYSVSREKKERFSLILESASTNQTSMYLCASSAGAGDTQYFGPGTRLTVL.